One sample yielded the 20 T cell receptor beta chains listed below, sequenced in a study of blood T cell repertoires in COVID-19. The assay was immunoSEQ multiplex PCR, and TCRdb's table has in-frame clones only and misses some. The repertoire holds fewer than 400,000 clones, approximately 92% seen once, with approximately 17% in the top ten. The sample taken for sequencing was PBMCs or T cells enriched from blood (not recorded which). These receptors were obtained from a woman in her thirties who had recovered from COVID-19.

The J gene is TRBJ2-1, the V gene TRBV5-6; D is unresolved. CDR3 length equals 15 residues. The V end lost 1 base, the J end lost 0 bases, and 8 bases lay between the germline ends. The V gene's germline CDR1 is SGHDT and CDR2 YYEEEE. The CDR3 reads CASSLKSSSYNEQFF. The DNA for the CDR3 is TGTGCCAGCAGCTTGAAATCGAGCTCCTACAATGAGCAGTTCTTC.

This chain links TRBV27 with TRBJ1-2; tentative D call: TRBD1 (6 bases). From germline, CDR1 is MNHEY and CDR2 SMNVEV (reference sequence). The CDR3 runs 12 residues. V was cut by 6 bases and J by 8 bases, with 13 bases left in between. The CDR3 nucleotides are TGTGCCAGCAGGGCCGCGGGGGCAGGCTACACCTTC. Protein sequence: CASRAAGAGYTF.

The table lists this clone with a count of one. The J gene is TRBJ2-5, the V gene TRBV18; 14 nucleotides agree with TRBD2. Germline V lookup: CDR1 KGHSH, CDR2 LQKENI. J was trimmed by 4 bases and V by 1 base; bases with no gene match: 5. The CDR3 consists of 17 residues. For the CDR3, the DNA is TGTGCCAGCTCACCACAGGGACTAGCGGGAGAAGGAGAGACCCAGTACTTC. This gives the protein CASSPQGLAGEGETQYF. The full variable domain, its missing parts supplied by reference TRBV18 and TRBJ2-5, is NAGVMQNPRHLVRRRGQEARLRCSPMKGHSHVYWYRQLPEEGLKFMVYLQKENIIDESGMPKERFSAEFPKEGPSILRIQQVVRGDSAAYFCASSPQGLAGEGETQYFGPGTRLLVL.

The gene calls are TRBV12-5 and TRBJ1-2; D uncertain. There are 12 residues in the CDR3. Looked up from germline, CDR1 is LGHNT and CDR2 is FRNRAP. V shed 5 bases and J shed 8 bases, with 12 bases lying between them. CDR3 coding DNA: TGTGCTAGTGGTCTGCGGGGAGCAGGCTACACCTTC. This codes for CASGLRGAGYTF.

The chain joins TRBV5-4 to TRBJ2-3, with D perhaps TRBD1 (5 bases). V was shortened by 1 base and J by 0 bases, with 15 bases between the two germline ends. There are 17 residues in the CDR3. Germline CDR1 reads SGHNT; CDR2 reads YYREEE (reference sequence). CDR3 amino acids: CASSLSVGLPSTDTQYF. In DNA, the CDR3 is TGTGCCAGCAGCTTGTCGGTGGGGCTGCCTAGCACAGATACGCAGTATTTT.

This clone has more than one count but fewer than ten. The chain links TRBV7-2 to TRBJ2-1, with 7 bases fitting TRBD1. In germline, CDR1 is SGHTA, CDR2 FQGNSA. CDR3 length: 14 amino acids. V was clipped by 5 bases and J by 2 bases; unmatched bases: 3. As DNA, the CDR3 is TGTGCCAGCAGCGGAAGGGGGCCCTACAATGAGCAGTTCTTC. Residues: CASSGRGPYNEQFF.

This rearrangement joins TRBV5-4 to TRBJ2-5; weak D call: TRBD2 (7 bases). Germline V gene lookup returns CDR1 SGHNT and CDR2 YYREEE (reference sequence). V lost 4 bases and J lost 5, with 12 bases in between. The CDR3 is 13 amino acids. Here the CDR3 reads CASSRRGGETQYF. In DNA form, the CDR3 reads TGTGCCAGCAGCCGACGCGGGGGCGAGACCCAGTACTTC.

The V and J genes are TRBV5-4 and TRBJ2-5; 9 nucleotides align to TRBD1. The germline gives CDR1 SGHNT, CDR2 YYREEE (reference sequence). After removal of 4 bases from V and 1 base from J, the junction contained 8 bases not matched to a gene. This CDR3 is built from 16 residues. The CDR3 reads CASSAARQGVQETQYF. The CDR3 DNA follows: TGTGCCAGCAGCGCTGCCCGACAGGGGGTCCAAGAGACCCAGTACTTC.

The chain carries TRBV2 and TRBJ2-3; a weak D match, TRBD2 (5 bases). CDR3 length: 13 amino acids. The germline gives CDR1 SNHLY, CDR2 FYNNEI. V was shortened by 7 bases and J by 1 base, with 9 bases between the two germline ends. The CDR3 region is CASKKGGTDTQYF. CDR3 sequence (DNA): TGTGCCAGCAAGAAGGGAGGCACAGATACGCAGTATTTT.

J is TRBJ1-1 and V is TRBV28; 9 bases map to TRBD1. The CDR3 is made up of 15 amino acids. Per the germline V gene, CDR1 is MDHEN and CDR2 is SYDVKM. Losses at the gene ends were 5 bases for V and 4 bases for J; bases not matched to a gene: 8. The DNA of the CDR3 is TGTGCCAGCAGTGGGGGGGACAGGGTTGGCACTGAAGCTTTCTTT. Protein sequence: CASSGGDRVGTEAFF.

The rearrangement joins TRBV2 to TRBJ2-5; tentative D call: TRBD1 (7 bases). Trimming removed 1 base at V and 0 bases at J, with 15 bases between. The germline V gene has CDR1 SNHLY and CDR2 FYNNEI. This CDR3 comprises 17 residues. Written as DNA, the CDR3 is TGTGCCAGCAGTGAAGGGCGGGACAGTTTGTACCAAGAGACCCAGTACTTC. It translates to CASSEGRDSLYQETQYF. Looking up the rest from reference TRBV2 and TRBJ2-5 gives the full variable domain: EPEVTQTPSHQVTQMGQEVILRCVPISNHLYFYWYRQILGQKVEFLVSFYNNEISEKSEIFDDQFSVERPDGSNFTLKIRSTKLEDSAMYFCASSEGRDSLYQETQYFGPGTRLLVL.

The V and J genes are TRBV14 and TRBJ1-4; D uncertain. Deletions cut 3 bases from V and 8 bases from J, with 13 bases between. The CDR3 totals 14 residues. Per the germline V gene, CDR1 is SGHDN and CDR2 is FVKESK. CDR3: CASSHYWAWEKLFF. CDR3 nucleotides: TGTGCCAGCAGCCATTATTGGGCCTGGGAAAAACTGTTTTTT. The full variable domain, with the rest looked up from reference TRBV14 and TRBJ1-4, is EAGVTQFPSHSVIEKGQTVTLRCDPISGHDNLYWYRRVMGKEIKFLLHFVKESKQDESGMPNNRFLAERTGGTYSTLKVQPAELEDSGVYFCASSHYWAWEKLFFGSGTQLSVL.

This chain links TRBV29-1 with TRBJ1-1; D not certain. The CDR3 extends over 12 amino acids. Germline loops: CDR1 SQVTM, CDR2 ANQGSEA. The DNA of the CDR3 is TGCAAAATACAGTTATCGAACACTGAAGCTTTCTTT. Its protein is CKIQLSNTEAFF.

The rearrangement joins TRBV7-9 to TRBJ2-7, with 8 positions matching TRBD1. The CDR3 loop spans 16 amino acids. V was pared by 4 bases and J by 1 base, with 9 bases of the junction left unmatched. Germline assignment: CDR1 SEHNR and CDR2 FQNEAQ (reference sequence). CDR3 in amino acids: CASSSRYRDRSYEQYF. The CDR3 region has the DNA TGTGCCAGCAGCTCCCGATACCGGGACAGGTCCTACGAGCAGTACTTC.

The gene calls are TRBV7-9 and TRBJ1-3; D is unresolved. V shed 11 bases and J shed 0 bases, with 11 bases lying between them. The V gene's germline CDR1 is SEHNR and CDR2 FQNEAQ (reference sequence). The CDR3 consists of 13 residues. CDR3 residues: CALRRNSGNTIYF. CDR3 coding DNA: TGTGCCCTTCGGAGGAACTCTGGAAACACCATATATTTT.

This chain uses TRBV5-1 with TRBJ2-2, with D possibly TRBD1 on 5 matching bases. Trimming cost V 0 bases and J 6 bases, with 6 bases left between them. The CDR3 has 13 residues. From germline, CDR1 is SGHRS and CDR2 YFSETQ. CDR3 DNA sequence: TGCGCCAGCAGCTTGGTAGGGGCCGGGGAGCTGTTTTTT. It yields the protein CASSLVGAGELFF.

The chain joins TRBV27 to TRBJ2-5; 9 bases line up with TRBD1. The length of the CDR3 is 12 residues. In germline, CDR1 is MNHEY, CDR2 SMNVEV (reference sequence). The V and J ends lost 5 bases and 7 bases, in that order; junction bases with no gene match: 2. The CDR3 here is CASSLGQGTQYF. In DNA, the CDR3 is TGTGCCAGCAGTCTGGGACAGGGGACCCAGTACTTC.

The chain recombines TRBV19 with TRBJ2-1; 11 nucleotides agree with TRBD2. The ends lost 2 bases at V and 8 bases at J; junction bases unmatched: 11. Germline lookup yields CDR1 LNHDA and CDR2 SQIVND (reference sequence). The CDR3 runs 17 residues. In DNA form, the CDR3 reads TGTGCCAGTAGTATACTGAGCAGGATAGCGGGAGGGGATGAGCAGTTCTTC. This translates into CASSILSRIAGGDEQFF.

V is TRBV18 and J is TRBJ1-1; no clear D. V lost 5 bases and J 6 bases, leaving 13 bases between the germline ends. There are 13 residues in the CDR3. Germline V CDR1 and CDR2: KGHSH, LQKENI. The CDR3 reads CASSAGEAAEAFF. Written as DNA, the CDR3 is TGTGCCAGCTCAGCTGGAGAAGCGGCTGAAGCTTTCTTT.

The V call is TRBV11-3, the J call TRBJ2-1; D perhaps matches TRBD1 (5 bases). Looked up from germline, CDR1 is SGHNT and CDR2 is YENEEA. This CDR3 has 13 residues. V shed 3 bases and J shed 6 bases, with 9 bases lying between them. The CDR3, as DNA: TGTGCCAGCAGCTTTCGGCAGGGCAATGAGCAGTTCTTC. Its protein is CASSFRQGNEQFF.